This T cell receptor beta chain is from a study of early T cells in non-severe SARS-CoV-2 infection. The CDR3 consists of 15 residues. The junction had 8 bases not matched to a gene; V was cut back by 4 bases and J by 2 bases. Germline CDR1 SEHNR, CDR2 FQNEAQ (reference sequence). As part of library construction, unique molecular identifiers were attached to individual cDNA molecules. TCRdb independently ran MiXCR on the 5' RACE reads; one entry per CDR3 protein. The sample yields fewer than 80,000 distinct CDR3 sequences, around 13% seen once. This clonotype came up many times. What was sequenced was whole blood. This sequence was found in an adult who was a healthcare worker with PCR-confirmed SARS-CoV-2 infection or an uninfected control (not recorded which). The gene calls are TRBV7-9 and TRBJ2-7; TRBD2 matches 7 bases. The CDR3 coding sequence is TGTGCCAGCAGCTGGGAGGGCCCAGGAGCCTACGAGCAGTACTTC. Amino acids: CASSWEGPGAYEQYF.